This T cell receptor (beta chain) was sequenced for a study of CD8 T cells in Susac syndrome. CD8+ and CD4+ blood T cells underwent TCR beta sequencing. In germline, CDR1 is MGHRA, CDR2 YSYEKL. With 2 bases removed from V and 2 bases from J, the gap between germline ends came to 18 bases. The CDR3 covers 17 residues. After extraction with the RNeasy kit, roughly 0.45 to 1 ug of the RNA was reverse transcribed using random hexamers. The CDR3 of TCR beta was amplified by immunoSEQ multiplex PCR across 54 Vbeta and 13 Jbeta. Using its own MiXCR run on the immunoSEQ multiplex PCR reads, TCRdb lists one record per CDR3 protein. The table includes 170,000 or so distinct CDR3 sequences, about 94% detected once.

This TCR was recovered from a human donor with multiple sclerosis. The material sequenced was CD4+ T cells from PBMCs. This chain connects TRBV4-1 to TRBJ1-1; D unresolved. The CDR3 coding sequence is TGCGCCAGCAGCCAATTAAGGACGAAGCTTAAAAACACTGAAGCTTTCTTT. It specifies CASSQLRTKLKNTEAFF.